This paragraph reports one T cell receptor (beta chain). Its antigen target is currently unknown. The record has no base qualities; no much larger clone is one base away. These data are taken from a study of blood T cell repertoires in COVID-19 (dated by TCRdb to the early 2020s). Study-level background: The collaborator samples originated in the United States, Italy and Spain and spanned the acute and convalescent phases of COVID-19. The material from the prospective study consisted of cDNA or gDNA derived from T cells, B-cell-depleted T cells, or PBMCs. Subjects who had been exposed to COVID-19, were actively infected with it, or had recovered from it provided the deeply sampled blood TCRbeta repertoires that made up the dataset. The repertoires were released in a freely available public database meant as a resource for research on the immune response to SARS-CoV-2. Samples came from the ongoing ImmuneRACE study (first 160 participants) plus 1,254 subjects from 6 global collaborators. The sample metadata nearly always contained a de-identified subject ID, COVID-19 status, age in years and sex. Where available, HLA class I and class II types were obtained from metadata supplied by the sample provider rather than from assay-based typing. The paper as a whole reports these results and caveats: The amount of clinical and demographic metadata varied by source and participant and was provided uncurated.

Cut back by 1 base and 6 bases, the V and J ends lie 9 bases apart. Based on the germline V gene, the CDR1 and CDR2 sequences are SGHTA and FQGNSA. The CDR3 starts with the cysteine, ends with the phenylalanine, and has 13 residues. Only the CDR3 portion is preserved as DNA: 39 bases, with reading frame beginning at the first base. Participants in the prospective study were enrolled through a virtual design, were aged about 18 to 90 years, and lived in roughly 24 United States geographic areas. In the prospective study, cohorts were assigned on the basis of participant-reported clinical history obtained from a screening survey and a study questionnaire. Recovered participants in ImmuneRACE Cohort 3 were defined as having two consecutive negative NP/OP PCR tests, clearance from a healthcare professional, or resolution of symptoms. Mobile phlebotomists in the prospective study collected whole blood, serum and a nasopharyngeal or oropharyngeal swab from every participant. Over a roughly 2-month period, participants in the prospective study had the option of providing additional blood draws and questionnaires. Before DNA extraction, prospective study blood samples were shipped either frozen or at room temperature.

The immunoSEQ Assay, a bias-controlled multiplex PCR, was used to amplify TCRbeta CDR3 regions from genomic DNA. On the authors' methods: Within the assay, amplification of reference gene primers was used to estimate how many nucleated cells each sample contained. To quantify the absolute abundance of each unique TCRbeta CDR3 rearrangement, sequence reads were collapsed and filtered. For each sample, productive Simpson clonality was calculated by taking the square root of Simpson's diversity index across productive rearrangements. Not all clones reach the TCRdb copy of this immuneACCESS table, which keeps in-frame sequences only. Checked studies attribute under half of the gap to unresolved V genes and leave the rest unexplained. From that table come the V and J calls and clone size; the DNA was used to work out D and trimming. The sample profile shows 180,000 or so clones; approximately 83% of them were found once. Over 6.5% of the sample is held by the ten biggest clonotypes.

This receptor was identified in a man aged 40-55 years who had recovered from COVID-19. Sequencing was carried out using PBMCs or T cells enriched from blood (not recorded which). The chain is encoded by TRBV7-2 joined to TRBJ1-2; the D segment cannot be called with confidence. The DNA reads TGTGCCAGCAGCTTAGGAGGCATCGATGGCTACACCTTC. Its coded protein is CASSLGGIDGYTF.